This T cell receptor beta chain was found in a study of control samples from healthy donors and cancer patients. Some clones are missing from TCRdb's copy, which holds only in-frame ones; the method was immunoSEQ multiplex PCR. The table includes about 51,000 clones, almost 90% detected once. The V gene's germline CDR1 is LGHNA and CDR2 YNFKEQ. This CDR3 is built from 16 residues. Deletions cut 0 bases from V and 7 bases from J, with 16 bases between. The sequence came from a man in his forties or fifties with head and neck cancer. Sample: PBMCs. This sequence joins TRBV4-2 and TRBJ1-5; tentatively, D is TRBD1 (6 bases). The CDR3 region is CASSQDGGGAEQPQHF. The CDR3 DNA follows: TGTGCCAGCAGCCAAGATGGCGGGGGCGCGGAACAGCCCCAGCATTTT.